These 3 T cell receptor beta chains originate from one sample sequenced in a study of OX40 agonist ivuxolimab in advanced cancers. TCRdb keeps only in-frame clones here, not all; method: immunoSEQ multiplex PCR. This sample has 68,000 or so clones, with 65% to 90% found just once. The sequenced sample was CD4+ or CD8+ T cells sorted from blood, obtained in a trial of the OX40 agonist ivuxolimab. The receptors derive from an adult with an advanced solid tumor such as melanoma, head and neck, liver or kidney cancer.

The chain links TRBV7-9 to TRBJ1-2; D gene uncertain. The germline V gene encodes CDR1 SEHNR and CDR2 FQNEAQ (reference sequence). The germline V and J ends were trimmed by 1 base and 2 bases, with 11 bases remaining between them. The CDR3 has 15 amino acids. CDR3 coding DNA: TGTGCCAGCAGCTTAGTGTCAGTTCTCAACTATGGCTACACCTTC. This sequence encodes CASSLVSVLNYGYTF.

The chain couples TRBV27 to TRBJ2-3; TRBD1 matches 8 bases. The ends lost 6 bases at V and 2 bases at J; junction bases unmatched: 10. Germline V gives CDR1 MNHEY, CDR2 SMNVEV (reference sequence). The CDR3 has 16 amino acids. The CDR3 DNA reads as TGTGCCAGCAGAAGGACAGGGAATATTAACACAGATACGCAGTATTTT. Translation gives CASRRTGNINTDTQYF.

The V gene is TRBV30, the J gene TRBJ1-6; maybe TRBD1 (5 bases). This CDR3 has 14 residues. Germline loops: CDR1 GTSNPN, CDR2 SVGIG (reference sequence). Trimming removed 4 bases at V and 10 bases at J, with 17 bases between. In DNA form, the CDR3 reads TGTGCCTGGACCCCCGGGACCTTGGGCTCACCCCTCCACTTT. Translating it yields CAWTPGTLGSPLHF.